The sequence of this T cell receptor beta chain was determined in a study of beta chain features in type 1 diabetes. Study-level results: Shortening that was moderate but significant affected the TCRB CDR3s of Type 1 diabetes patients in all four CD4+ subsets.

The trim removed 4 bases at V and 5 bases at J, leaving 8 bases unmatched. Looked up from germline, CDR1 is SGHRS and CDR2 is YFSETQ. This CDR3 is 14 amino acids long. As concerns this clone: The antigen remains undetermined.

Isolated RNA was reverse transcribed in full, so expressed TCRB transcripts were sequenced. Using immunoSEQ multiplex PCR, the repertoire was profiled, and TCRdb retains in-frame clones only, with some absent. Of a few hundred thousand clones in the sample, 10% to 15% were seen once. Sequenced: naive CD4+ T cells from blood. V usage is TRBV5-1 and J usage is TRBJ1-2, with 7 bases fitting TRBD1. The clonotype originates from a young woman with type 1 diabetes. Here the CDR3 DNA reads TGCGCCAGCAGCCCGGGACAGAATGAATATGGCTACACCTTC. Amino acid sequence: CASSPGQNEYGYTF.